This T cell receptor (beta chain) derives from a study of blood T cell repertoires in COVID-19. As handled by the study authors: By means of reference gene primer amplification, nucleated cell counts were estimated. Profiling relied on immunoSEQ multiplex PCR, and the TCRdb table lists in-frame clones only, not all of them. D and trimming were read from the DNA, whereas the V and J calls and clone size are those reported in that table. The sample yields roughly 350,000 clones, roughly 90% seen once. Participant-reported clinical history was the basis for cohort assignment. This clone appeared a single time. Germline loops: CDR1 SGDLS, CDR2 YYNGEE. CDR3 size: 15 residues. The V and J ends lost 1 base and 4 bases respectively, with 15 bases between them.

The chain recombines TRBV9 with TRBJ2-7; TRBD1 is a possible D gene (5 bases). The source of this sequence is a woman aged 30 to 39 who had recovered from COVID-19. The sequenced material came from PBMCs or T cells enriched from blood (not recorded which). CDR3 nucleotide sequence: TGTGCCAGCAGCGTACCAGGGTCGTCCAAGTACGAGCAGTACTTC. It codes for CASSVPGSSKYEQYF.